Below, 10 T cell receptor beta chains from the same sample are listed, as sequenced in a study of shared clonotypes between healthy human individuals. The assay was immunoSEQ multiplex PCR, and TCRdb's table has in-frame clones only and misses some. The table lists some 1 million clones, roughly 75% of them singletons, with approximately 1.5% in the top ten. The sequenced material came from memory CD4+ T cells sorted from blood. The subset is: CD45RA-negative fraction. All receptors derive from a man between 18 and 35 years old in good health.

DNA for the CDR3: TGCGCCAGCACCCCACGGGGAGACAGGCGACAAAACATTCAGTACTTC. Protein product: CASTPRGDRRQNIQYF. The J gene is TRBJ2-4, the V gene TRBV23-1, with D possibly matching TRBD1 (6 bases). TRBV23-1 qualifies as an ORF whose function is uncertain. The CDR3 length is 16 residues. V was cut by 7 bases and J by 5 bases, with 21 bases left in between.

This clone was seen a handful of times. The rearrangement links TRBV5-1 to TRBJ2-2, with D uncertain. V was pared by 4 bases and J by 3 bases, with 13 bases between. The CDR3 has 15 amino acids. Germline CDR1 is SGHRS and CDR2 is YFSETQ. In nucleotides, the CDR3 is TGCGCCAGCAGCGAAAATACACCGGACACCGGGGAGCTGTTTTTT. This translates into CASSENTPDTGELFF.

This chain connects TRBV6-5 to TRBJ1-5, with a tentative D call TRBD1 (6 bases). With 5 bases removed from V and 1 base from J, the gap between germline ends came to 12 bases. Germline V lookup: CDR1 MNHEY, CDR2 SVGAGI. The CDR3 covers 15 residues. Here the CDR3 DNA reads TGTGCCAGCAGTCGAGGACAGAAAAGCAATCAGCCCCAGCATTTT. It translates to CASSRGQKSNQPQHF.

The chain has TRBV28 and TRBJ2-5; D is possibly TRBD2 (6 bases). V dropped 8 bases and J dropped 2 bases, with 12 bases sitting between them. CDR3 length: 13 residues. In germline, CDR1 is MDHEN, CDR2 SYDVKM. CDR3 coding DNA: TGTGCCAGCGGTAAGGAGGGTCAAGAGACCCAGTACTTC. Protein: CASGKEGQETQYF.

The rearrangement joins TRBV6-1 to TRBJ1-1, with a weak D call TRBD1 (6 bases). The CDR3 has 14 amino acids. Germline V gene sequence: CDR1 MNHNS, CDR2 SASEGT. Trimming removed 8 bases at V and 4 bases at J, with 17 bases between. CDR3 sequence (DNA): TGTGCCAGCTTAGGAACAGGGACGGGCACTGAAGCTTTCTTT. It specifies CASLGTGTGTEAFF.

This clone was seen a few times. The chain uses TRBV6-5 and TRBJ1-1, with TRBD1 as a possible D gene (6 bases). This CDR3 comprises 13 residues. Trimming pared 7 bases from V and 1 base from J, leaving 10 bases between. Germline V CDR1 and CDR2: MNHEY, SVGAGI. CDR3 sequence reads: CASTRGQNTEAFF. CDR3 DNA sequence: TGTGCCAGCACCAGGGGACAGAACACTGAAGCTTTCTTT.

This chain joins TRBV5-6 and TRBJ2-5, with a tentative D call TRBD2 (5 bases). Deletions cut 3 bases from V and 5 bases from J, with 14 bases between. There are 14 residues in the CDR3. Per the germline V gene, CDR1 is SGHDT and CDR2 is YYEEEE. CDR3 amino acids: CASSYWARGETQYF. The CDR3 nucleotides are TGTGCCAGCAGCTATTGGGCCAGAGGGGAGACCCAGTACTTC.

The chain combines TRBV27 with TRBJ1-1; D possibly corresponds to TRBD1 (6 bases). In germline, CDR1 is MNHEY, CDR2 SMNVEV (reference sequence). V dropped 3 bases and J dropped 4 bases, with 12 bases sitting between them. This CDR3 is built from 14 residues. CDR3 coding DNA: TGTGCCAGCAGTTTCCGGGTGGGGGCCACTGAAGCTTTCTTT. Its translation: CASSFRVGATEAFF.

This chain uses TRBV4-1 with TRBJ2-1; TRBD1 matches 10 bases. The V gene end was trimmed by 1 base and the J gene end by 8 bases; junction bases not matched to a gene: 2. CDR3 length: 14 amino acids. Germline CDR1 reads MGHRA; CDR2 reads YSYEKL. The CDR3 nucleotides read TGCGCCAGCAGCCAAGGACAGGGGGCCGATGAGCAGTTCTTC. Protein product: CASSQGQGADEQFF.

Written as DNA, the CDR3 is TGTGCCAGCAGTTCCGCAGGGAGATCGACCTACGAGCAGTACTTC. It yields the protein CASSSAGRSTYEQYF. The chain carries TRBV6-5 and TRBJ2-7, with D perhaps being TRBD1 or TRBD2 (5 bases each). There are 15 residues in the CDR3. V lost 4 bases, J lost 2 bases, and 15 bases lay in between. Per the germline V gene, CDR1 is MNHEY and CDR2 is SVGAGI.